What follows are 13 T cell receptor beta chains derived from one specimen sequenced in a study of blood T cell repertoires in COVID-19. Assay used: immunoSEQ multiplex PCR; TCRdb lists only in-frame clones, some missing. The sample lists 250,000 to 350,000 clones; 75% to 90% were seen once. Material: peripheral blood. These receptors came from a young woman with active or convalescent COVID-19.

This clone was detected once. J is TRBJ2-7 and V is TRBV4-2; 8 bases fit TRBD2. V gave up 1 base and J gave up 2 bases; unmatched junction bases: 10. CDR1 is LGHNA, CDR2 YNFKEQ, per germline. The CDR3 loop spans 17 amino acids. The CDR3 is CASSQGGWVAGPYEQYF. The CDR3 bases are TGTGCCAGCAGCCAAGGGGGTTGGGTAGCGGGGCCCTACGAGCAGTACTTC.

This sequence joins TRBV18 and TRBJ1-1; 7 nucleotides line up with TRBD1. V lost 2 bases, J lost 0 bases, and 6 bases stayed unmatched. From germline, CDR1 is KGHSH and CDR2 LQKENI. This CDR3 spans 16 amino acids. CDR3 protein: CASSPWQGEVNTEAFF. The CDR3 bases are TGTGCCAGCTCACCATGGCAGGGGGAGGTGAACACTGAAGCTTTCTTT.

The chain has TRBV30 and TRBJ1-3; D unclear. V was cut by 2 bases and J by 6 bases, with 20 bases left in between. CDR1 is GTSNPN and CDR2 is SVGIG in the germline V gene (reference sequence). This CDR3 is built from 16 residues. The CDR3 loop is CAWSFSGGNLANTIYF. CDR3 bases: TGTGCCTGGAGTTTTTCTGGAGGGAATCTAGCAAACACCATATATTTT.

V usage is TRBV29-1 and J usage is TRBJ1-3; 9 positions agree with TRBD1. V shed 7 bases, J shed 3 bases, and the junction held 4 bases outside the gene matches. The CDR3 has 13 residues. Germline lookup yields CDR1 SQVTM and CDR2 ANQGSEA. The CDR3 DNA sequence: TGCAGCGCCGTGACAGGGGGTGGAAACACCATATATTTT. This sequence encodes CSAVTGGGNTIYF.

This chain uses TRBV19 with TRBJ1-4; 8 nucleotides match TRBD1. V shed 3 bases, J shed 5 bases, and the junction held 2 bases outside the gene matches. Germline V gene lookup returns CDR1 LNHDA and CDR2 SQIVND (reference sequence). The CDR3 is 14 residues long. CDR3 in amino acids: CASSMDRENEKLFF. The CDR3 nucleotides read TGTGCCAGTAGTATGGACAGGGAGAATGAAAAACTGTTTTTT.

The V call is TRBV9, the J call TRBJ2-2; 11 nucleotides match TRBD2. Germline trimming cut 4 bases from V and 1 base from J; bases unmatched to any gene: 3. The CDR3 contains 16 residues. Looked up from germline, CDR1 is SGDLS and CDR2 is YYNGEE. The CDR3 region is CASSKTSGGNTGELFF. The CDR3 DNA is TGTGCCAGCAGCAAAACTAGCGGGGGGAACACCGGGGAGCTGTTTTTT.

This chain links TRBV4-3 with TRBJ2-7; D is possibly TRBD2 (5 bases). The CDR3 is 15 amino acids. V was pared by 2 bases and J by 3 bases, with 14 bases between. CDR1 is LGHNA, CDR2 YSLEER, per germline. CDR3 nucleotide sequence: TGCGCCAGCAGCCAAACCCTTGGACTGAACTACGAGCAGTACTTC. Its translation: CASSQTLGLNYEQYF.

This clone appeared a single time. V usage is TRBV10-3 and J usage is TRBJ2-2; 10 bases map to TRBD2. Germline CDR1 and CDR2: ENHRY and SYGVKD. Trimming took 3 bases from V and 3 from J; bases not matched to a gene: 10. This CDR3 has 18 residues. The CDR3: CAISDLLAGDFYTGELFF. In DNA form, the CDR3 reads TGTGCCATCAGTGATCTTCTAGCGGGGGATTTTTACACCGGGGAGCTGTTTTTT.

The chain joins TRBV7-2 to TRBJ1-2, with D possibly being TRBD1 (6 bases). Germline values: CDR1 SGHTA, CDR2 FQGNSA. The length of the CDR3 is 15 residues. Trimming removed 3 bases at V and 7 bases at J, with 18 bases between. This CDR3 reads CASSFSPGDAGGYTF. DNA of the CDR3: TGTGCCAGCAGCTTCTCCCCAGGGGATGCTGGTGGCTACACCTTC.

This chain links TRBV27 with TRBJ2-3; TRBD2 matches at 8 bases. V gave up 3 bases and J gave up 5 bases; unmatched junction bases: 10. The CDR3 is made up of 16 amino acids. Germline V lookup: CDR1 MNHEY, CDR2 SMNVEV (reference sequence). In nucleotides, the CDR3 is TGTGCCAGCAGTTTTTTCGGGACTAGTCAGCAAGATACGCAGTATTTT. This encodes CASSFFGTSQQDTQYF.

This sequence joins TRBV14 and TRBJ2-5; possibly TRBD1 for D (6 bases). V was trimmed by 4 bases and J by 5 bases, leaving 11 bases between them. The V gene's germline CDR1 is SGHDN and CDR2 FVKESK. The CDR3 is 13 amino acids. The CDR3: CASSPRGFETQYF. CDR3 coding DNA: TGTGCCAGCAGCCCCAGGGGTTTTGAGACCCAGTACTTC.

The rearrangement uses TRBV24-1 and TRBJ2-1; 10 bases align to TRBD2. Per the germline V gene, CDR1 is KGHDR and CDR2 is SFDVKD. The CDR3 extends over 16 amino acids. J lost 1 base, V lost 4 bases, and 3 bases had no gene match. The CDR3 sequence: CATSDATSGSYNEQFF. CDR3 nucleotides: TGTGCCACCAGTGACGCGACTAGCGGGTCCTACAATGAGCAGTTCTTC.

The V gene is TRBV6-2 or TRBV6-3, the J gene TRBJ1-6; D is uncertain. Germline loops: CDR1 MNHEY, CDR2 SVGEGT. Trimming shortened V by 2 bases and J by 0 bases, and 23 bases separated the two germline ends. The CDR3 is made up of 21 amino acids. CDR3 in amino acids: CASSYPDAFDKSSSYNSPLHF. CDR3 nucleotide sequence: TGTGCCAGCAGTTACCCCGACGCCTTTGACAAATCCAGCTCCTATAATTCACCCCTCCACTTT.